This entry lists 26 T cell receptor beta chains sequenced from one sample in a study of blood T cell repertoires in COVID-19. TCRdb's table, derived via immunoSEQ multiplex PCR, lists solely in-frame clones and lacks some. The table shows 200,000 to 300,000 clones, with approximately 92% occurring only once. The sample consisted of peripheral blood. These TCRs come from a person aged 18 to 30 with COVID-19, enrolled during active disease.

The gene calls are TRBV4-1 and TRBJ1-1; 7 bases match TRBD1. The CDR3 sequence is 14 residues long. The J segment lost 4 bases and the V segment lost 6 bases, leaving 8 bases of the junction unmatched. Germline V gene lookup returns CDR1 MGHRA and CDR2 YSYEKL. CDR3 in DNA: TGCGCCAGCAGTCTTTCGACAGGGATCACTGAAGCTTTCTTT. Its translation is CASSLSTGITEAFF.

The CDR3 spells CAWNPRDRGNSPLHF. CDR3 nucleotide sequence: TGTGCCTGGAACCCCCGGGACAGGGGGAATTCACCCCTCCACTTT. This chain links TRBV30 with TRBJ1-6; 11 bases map to TRBD1. Germline V gene sequence: CDR1 GTSNPN, CDR2 SVGIG (reference sequence). CDR3 length: 15 amino acids. V gave up 4 bases and J gave up 7 bases; unmatched junction bases: 6.

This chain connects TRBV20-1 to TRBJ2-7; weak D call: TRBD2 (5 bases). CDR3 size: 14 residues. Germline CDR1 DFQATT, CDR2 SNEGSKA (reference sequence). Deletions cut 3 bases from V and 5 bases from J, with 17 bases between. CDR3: CSASIAGGIHEQYF. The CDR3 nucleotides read TGCAGTGCTAGTATAGCAGGAGGTATCCACGAGCAGTACTTC.

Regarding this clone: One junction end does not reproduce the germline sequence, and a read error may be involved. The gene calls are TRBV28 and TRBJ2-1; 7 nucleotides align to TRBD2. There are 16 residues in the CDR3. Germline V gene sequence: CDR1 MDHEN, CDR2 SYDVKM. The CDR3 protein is CARSLGGGVTGNEQFF. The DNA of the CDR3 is TGTGCCCGCAGTTTGGGGGGGGGAGTGACGGGCAATGAGCAGTTCTTC.

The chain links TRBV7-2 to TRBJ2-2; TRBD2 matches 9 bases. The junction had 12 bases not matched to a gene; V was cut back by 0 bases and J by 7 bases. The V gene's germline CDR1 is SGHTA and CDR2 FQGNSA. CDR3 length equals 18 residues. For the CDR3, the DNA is TGTGCCAGCAGCTTAGCATCAGTGGGTAGCGGGAGAGTCGGGGAGCTGTTTTTT. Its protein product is CASSLASVGSGRVGELFF.

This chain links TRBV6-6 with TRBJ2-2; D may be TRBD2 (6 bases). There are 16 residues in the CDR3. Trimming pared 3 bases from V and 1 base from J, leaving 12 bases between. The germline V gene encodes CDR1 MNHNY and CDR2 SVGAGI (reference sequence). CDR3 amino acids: CASSYSGARNTGELFF. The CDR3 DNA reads TGTGCCAGCAGTTATAGCGGAGCTAGGAACACCGGGGAGCTGTTTTTT.

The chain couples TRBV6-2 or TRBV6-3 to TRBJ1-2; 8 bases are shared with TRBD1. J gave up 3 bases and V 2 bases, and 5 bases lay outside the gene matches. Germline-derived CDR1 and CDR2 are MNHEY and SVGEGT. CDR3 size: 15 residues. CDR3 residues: CASSYGQGFYYGYTF. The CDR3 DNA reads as TGTGCCAGCAGTTACGGACAGGGCTTTTACTATGGCTACACCTTC.

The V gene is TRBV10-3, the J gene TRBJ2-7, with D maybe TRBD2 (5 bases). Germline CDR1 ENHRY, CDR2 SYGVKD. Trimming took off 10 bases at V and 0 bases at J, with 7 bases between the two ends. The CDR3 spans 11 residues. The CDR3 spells CASSDSYEQYF. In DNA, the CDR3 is TGTGCCAGTAGCGACTCCTACGAGCAGTACTTC.

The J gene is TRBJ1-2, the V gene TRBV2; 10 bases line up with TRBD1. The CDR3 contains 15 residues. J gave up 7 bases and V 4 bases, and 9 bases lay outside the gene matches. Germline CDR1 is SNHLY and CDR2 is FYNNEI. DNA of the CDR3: TGTGCCAGCAGTGCCGATCGGACAGGGGGAATTGGCTACACCTTC. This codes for CASSADRTGGIGYTF.

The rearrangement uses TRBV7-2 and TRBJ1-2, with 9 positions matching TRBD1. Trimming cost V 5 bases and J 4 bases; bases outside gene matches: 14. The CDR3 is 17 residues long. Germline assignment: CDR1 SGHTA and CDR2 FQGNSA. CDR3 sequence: CASSPLTGGTGSYGYTF. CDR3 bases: TGTGCCAGCAGCCCCCTTACCGGGGGGACAGGGAGCTATGGCTACACCTTC.

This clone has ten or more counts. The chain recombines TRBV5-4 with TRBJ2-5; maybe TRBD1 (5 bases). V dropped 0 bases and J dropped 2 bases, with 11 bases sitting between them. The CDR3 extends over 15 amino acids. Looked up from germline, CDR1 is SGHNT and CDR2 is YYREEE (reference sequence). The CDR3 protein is CASSLDRTSQETQYF. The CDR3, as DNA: TGTGCCAGCAGCTTGGACAGGACCTCACAAGAGACCCAGTACTTC.

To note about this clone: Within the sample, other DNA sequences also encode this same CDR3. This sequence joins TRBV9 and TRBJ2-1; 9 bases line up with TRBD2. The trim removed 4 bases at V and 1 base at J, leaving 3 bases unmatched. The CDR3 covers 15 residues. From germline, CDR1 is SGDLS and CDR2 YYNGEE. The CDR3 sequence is CASSSAGGSYNEQFF. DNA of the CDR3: TGTGCCAGCAGCTCAGCGGGAGGATCCTACAATGAGCAGTTCTTC.

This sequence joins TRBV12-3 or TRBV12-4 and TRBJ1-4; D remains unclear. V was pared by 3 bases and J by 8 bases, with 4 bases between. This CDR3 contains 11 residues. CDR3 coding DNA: TGTGCCAGCAGTTTCGGGGAAAAACTGTTTTTT. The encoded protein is CASSFGEKLFF.

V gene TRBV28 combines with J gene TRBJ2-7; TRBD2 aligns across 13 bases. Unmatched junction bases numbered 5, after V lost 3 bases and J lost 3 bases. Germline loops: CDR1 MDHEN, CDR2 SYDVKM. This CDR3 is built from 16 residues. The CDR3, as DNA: TGTGCCAGCAGTTTTTATGGGACTAGCGGGGTCTACGAGCAGTACTTC. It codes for CASSFYGTSGVYEQYF.

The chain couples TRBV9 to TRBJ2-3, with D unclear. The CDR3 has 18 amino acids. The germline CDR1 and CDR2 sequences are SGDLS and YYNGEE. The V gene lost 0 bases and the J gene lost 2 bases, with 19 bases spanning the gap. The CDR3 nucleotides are TGTGCCAGCAGCGTAGTGGGTCGCGGCGGAGCCGACACAGATACGCAGTATTTT. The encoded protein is CASSVVGRGGADTDTQYF.

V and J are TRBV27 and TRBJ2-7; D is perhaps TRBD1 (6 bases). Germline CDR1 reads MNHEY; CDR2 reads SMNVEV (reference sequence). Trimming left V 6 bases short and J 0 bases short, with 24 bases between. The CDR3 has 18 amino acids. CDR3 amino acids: CASSLRGSPGLNSYEQYF. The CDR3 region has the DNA TGTGCCAGCAGCCTTAGGGGGTCTCCCGGACTGAACTCCTACGAGCAGTACTTC.

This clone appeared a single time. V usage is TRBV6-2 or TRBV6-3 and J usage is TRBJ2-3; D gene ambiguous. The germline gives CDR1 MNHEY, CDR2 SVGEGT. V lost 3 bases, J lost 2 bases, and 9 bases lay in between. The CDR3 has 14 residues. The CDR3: CASSYLRYTDTQYF. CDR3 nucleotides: TGTGCCAGCAGTTATTTGAGATACACAGATACGCAGTATTTT.

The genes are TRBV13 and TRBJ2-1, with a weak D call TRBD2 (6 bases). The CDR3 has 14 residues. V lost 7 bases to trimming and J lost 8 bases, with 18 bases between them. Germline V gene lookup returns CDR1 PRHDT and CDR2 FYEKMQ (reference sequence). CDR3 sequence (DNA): TGTGCCAGCACCTTGGGACTCCGAGGCGATGAGCAGTTCTTC. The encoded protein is CASTLGLRGDEQFF.

CDR3 coding DNA: TGTGCCAGCAGCTTATCTAAGGGGGCAGGCACTGAAGCTTTCTTT. Translated: CASSLSKGAGTEAFF. This chain uses TRBV11-2 with TRBJ1-1; 7 nucleotides match TRBD1. V lost 2 bases and J lost 4; bases outside the gene matches: 7. The CDR3 length is 15 residues. Germline-derived CDR1 and CDR2 are SGHAT and FQNNGV.

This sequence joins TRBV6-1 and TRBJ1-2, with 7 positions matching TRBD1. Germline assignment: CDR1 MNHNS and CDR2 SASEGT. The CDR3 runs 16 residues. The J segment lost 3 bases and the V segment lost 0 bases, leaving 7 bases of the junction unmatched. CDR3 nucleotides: TGTGCCAGCAGTGAAGCGCTGGCAGGGGGATACTATGGCTACACCTTC. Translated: CASSEALAGGYYGYTF.

The CDR3 DNA is TGTGCCAGCGGCGGGACTAGCACAGATACGCAGTATTTT. Its translation: CASGGTSTDTQYF. The V gene is TRBV6-6, the J gene TRBJ2-3, with D possibly being TRBD2 (6 bases). Germline loops: CDR1 MNHNY, CDR2 SVGAGI (reference sequence). V lost 8 bases to trimming and J lost 0 bases, with 9 bases between them. This CDR3 spans 13 amino acids.

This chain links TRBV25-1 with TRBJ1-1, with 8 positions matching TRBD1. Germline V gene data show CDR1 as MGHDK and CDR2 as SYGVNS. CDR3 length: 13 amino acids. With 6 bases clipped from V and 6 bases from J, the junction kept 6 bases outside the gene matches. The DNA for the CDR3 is TGTGCCAGCAGCATGACAGGGGACGCTGAAGCTTTCTTT. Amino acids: CASSMTGDAEAFF.

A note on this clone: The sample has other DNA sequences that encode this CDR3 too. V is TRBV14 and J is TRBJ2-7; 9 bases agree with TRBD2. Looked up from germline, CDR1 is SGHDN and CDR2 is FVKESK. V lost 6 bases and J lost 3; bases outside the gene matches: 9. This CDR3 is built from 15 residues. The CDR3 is CASSLTSGSFYEQYF. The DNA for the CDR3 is TGTGCCAGCAGTCTGACTAGCGGAAGCTTCTACGAGCAGTACTTC.

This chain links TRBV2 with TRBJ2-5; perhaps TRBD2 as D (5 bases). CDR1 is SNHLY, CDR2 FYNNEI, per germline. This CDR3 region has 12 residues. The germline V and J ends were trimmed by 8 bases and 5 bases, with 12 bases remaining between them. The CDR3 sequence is CASSPEVETQYF. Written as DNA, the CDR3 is TGTGCCAGCTCCCCGGAGGTGGAGACCCAGTACTTC.

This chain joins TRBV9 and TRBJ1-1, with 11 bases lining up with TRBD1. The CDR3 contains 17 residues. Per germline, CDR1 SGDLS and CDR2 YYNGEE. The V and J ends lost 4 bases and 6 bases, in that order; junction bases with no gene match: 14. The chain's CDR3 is CASSRDRGSIYVAEAFF. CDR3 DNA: TGTGCCAGCAGCCGGGACAGGGGGAGTATCTATGTTGCTGAAGCTTTCTTT.

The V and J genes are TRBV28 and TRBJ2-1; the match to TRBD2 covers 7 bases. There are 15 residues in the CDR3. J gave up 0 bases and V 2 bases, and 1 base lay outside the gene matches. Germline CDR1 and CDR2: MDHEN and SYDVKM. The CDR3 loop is CASSLASGSYNEQFF. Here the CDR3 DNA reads TGTGCCAGCAGTTTAGCTAGCGGCTCCTACAATGAGCAGTTCTTC.